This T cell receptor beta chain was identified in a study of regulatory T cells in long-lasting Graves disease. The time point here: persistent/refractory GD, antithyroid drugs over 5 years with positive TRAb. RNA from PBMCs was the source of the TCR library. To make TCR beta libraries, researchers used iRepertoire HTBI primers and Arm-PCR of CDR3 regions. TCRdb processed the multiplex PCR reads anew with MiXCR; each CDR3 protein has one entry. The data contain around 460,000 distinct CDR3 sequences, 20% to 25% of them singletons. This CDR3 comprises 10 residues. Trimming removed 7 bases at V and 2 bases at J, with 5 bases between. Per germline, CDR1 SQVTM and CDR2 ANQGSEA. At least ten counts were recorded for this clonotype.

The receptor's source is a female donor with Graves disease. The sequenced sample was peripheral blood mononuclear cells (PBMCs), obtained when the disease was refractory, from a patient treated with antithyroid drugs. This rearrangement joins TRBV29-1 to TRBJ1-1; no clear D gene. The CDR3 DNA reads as TGCAGCGCGGGTAACACTGAAGCTTTCTTT. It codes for CSAGNTEAFF. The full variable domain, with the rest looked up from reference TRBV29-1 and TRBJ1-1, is SAVISQKPSRDICQRGTSLTIQCQVDSQVTMMFWYRQQPGQSLTLIATANQGSEATYESGFVIDKFPISRPNLTFSTLTVSNMSPEDSSIYLCSAGNTEAFFGQGTRLTVV.